These 17 T cell receptor beta chains originate from one sample sequenced in a study of blood T cell repertoires in COVID-19. Sequencing used immunoSEQ multiplex PCR; TCRdb keeps in-frame clones, though not all of them. The table includes approximately 280,000 clones, approximately 85% detected once. Specimen: peripheral blood. Receptors originate from a woman in her 70s with acute or convalescent COVID-19.

The rearrangement joins TRBV29-1 to TRBJ1-1; no clear D gene. Trimming shortened V by 7 bases and J by 0 bases, and 12 bases separated the two germline ends. In germline, CDR1 is SQVTM, CDR2 ANQGSEA. There are 13 residues in the CDR3. DNA for the CDR3: TGCAGCGCCAACGGGAGGGTGAACACTGAAGCTTTCTTT. Translating it yields CSANGRVNTEAFF.

The chain is built from TRBV19 and TRBJ2-7, with 8 nucleotides matching TRBD1. The CDR3 runs to 14 residues. The junction had 5 bases not matched to a gene; V was cut back by 3 bases and J by 4 bases. CDR1 LNHDA and CDR2 SQIVND come from the germline V gene (reference sequence). The CDR3 DNA is TGTGCCAGTAGTATCGGCAGGGGGCCGTACGAGCAGTACTTC. Translating gives CASSIGRGPYEQYF.

This chain connects TRBV5-1 to TRBJ2-3, with D maybe TRBD1 (5 bases). V lost 3 bases and J lost 0, with 11 bases in between. This CDR3 contains 15 residues. Germline-derived CDR1 and CDR2 are SGHRS and YFSETQ. Here the CDR3 reads CASSSWGTSTDTQYF. The CDR3 nucleotides read TGCGCCAGCAGCTCCTGGGGCACTAGCACAGATACGCAGTATTTT.

The chain recombines TRBV7-7 with TRBJ2-3; TRBD2 matches 13 bases. CDR1 SSHAT and CDR2 FNYEAQ come from the germline V gene (reference sequence). This CDR3 comprises 16 residues. Unmatched junction bases numbered 7, after V lost 5 bases and J lost 5 bases. The CDR3 coding sequence is TGTGCCAGCAGCCCACAACTAGCGGGGGGGAGAGATACGCAGTATTTT. It codes for CASSPQLAGGRDTQYF.

The CDR3 DNA follows: TGTGCCAGCTCCCCCGGGACAGGGTCATCGGTTGGCCGTGGCTACACCTTC. Protein: CASSPGTGSSVGRGYTF. The chain recombines TRBV18 with TRBJ1-2; 9 nucleotides line up with TRBD1. The CDR3 consists of 17 residues. Looked up from germline, CDR1 is KGHSH and CDR2 is LQKENI. With 6 bases clipped from V and 7 bases from J, the junction kept 18 bases outside the gene matches.

This chain joins TRBV11-2 and TRBJ2-7; perhaps TRBD1 as D (7 bases). The CDR3 covers 16 residues. CDR1 and CDR2 from the germline V gene are SGHAT and FQNNGV. Trimming cost V 2 bases and J 3 bases, with 17 bases left between them. The DNA for the CDR3 is TGTGCCAGCAGCTTACGGCGGGGCCGGACAGGCTACGAGCAGTACTTC. Residues: CASSLRRGRTGYEQYF.

This clone was observed a single time. The chain couples TRBV27 to TRBJ2-7, with D possibly being TRBD2 (6 bases). V shed 6 bases and J shed 2 bases, with 14 bases lying between them. The CDR3 has 14 amino acids. Per the germline V gene, CDR1 is MNHEY and CDR2 is SMNVEV (reference sequence). This CDR3 is CASSLGGATYEQYF. CDR3 nucleotide sequence: TGTGCCAGCAGCTTGGGGGGAGCTACCTACGAGCAGTACTTC.

V and J are TRBV9 and TRBJ2-2; D is possibly TRBD1 (7 bases). Germline V gene lookup returns CDR1 SGDLS and CDR2 YYNGEE. Trimming removed 0 bases at V and 0 bases at J, with 9 bases between. CDR3 length: 16 residues. This chain's CDR3 is CASSVGGTANTGELFF. In DNA form, the CDR3 reads TGTGCCAGCAGCGTAGGCGGGACAGCGAACACCGGGGAGCTGTTTTTT.

The V call is TRBV10-3, the J call TRBJ1-4; D remains ambiguous. Per germline, CDR1 ENHRY and CDR2 SYGVKD. CDR3 length: 13 residues. Deletions cut 5 bases from V and 4 bases from J, with 8 bases between. CDR3 residues: CAISSGVNEKLFF. CDR3 sequence (DNA): TGTGCCATCAGTTCCGGGGTTAATGAAAAACTGTTTTTT.

This chain connects TRBV6-5 to TRBJ1-1; D is possibly TRBD1 (5 bases). Looked up from germline, CDR1 is MNHEY and CDR2 is SVGAGI. There are 14 residues in the CDR3. Trimming took off 0 bases at V and 7 bases at J, with 12 bases between the two ends. CDR3: CASSYSIRTLEAFF. CDR3 bases: TGTGCCAGCAGTTACTCAATTCGGACACTTGAAGCTTTCTTT.

The rearrangement uses TRBV5-1 and TRBJ1-5; D is uncertain. The ends were cut back, 4 bases at V and 1 base at J, with 12 bases in the middle. This CDR3 has 15 residues. Germline CDR1 and CDR2: SGHRS and YFSETQ. The CDR3 DNA reads TGCGCCAGCAGCCCCGGTCCCCTAAGCAATCAGCCCCAGCATTTT. Its protein is CASSPGPLSNQPQHF.

To note about this clone: The same CDR3 is also encoded by other DNA sequences in this sample. The chain links TRBV5-1 to TRBJ2-5; 13 nucleotides match TRBD2. Looked up from germline, CDR1 is SGHRS and CDR2 is YFSETQ. This CDR3 comprises 17 residues. V trimming: 0 bases; J trimming: 2 bases; junction bases outside the gene matches: 4. The CDR3 DNA is TGCGCCAGCAGCTTGGGAGGGACTAGCGGGGCTCAAGAGACCCAGTACTTC. This encodes CASSLGGTSGAQETQYF.

The V gene is TRBV7-9, the J gene TRBJ1-6; no reliable D call. The CDR3 contains 14 residues. Trimming stripped 2 bases from V and 5 bases from J, with 7 bases between. Germline V lookup: CDR1 SEHNR, CDR2 FQNEAQ (reference sequence). CDR3 nucleotides: TGTGCCAGCAGCTTATATACAGATAATTCACCCCTCCACTTT. This translates into CASSLYTDNSPLHF.

This chain joins TRBV24-1 and TRBJ1-2; no reliable D call. CDR3 length: 15 residues. The germline V gene encodes CDR1 KGHDR and CDR2 SFDVKD. V lost 3 bases to trimming and J lost 3 bases, with 13 bases between them. As DNA, the CDR3 is TGTGCCACCAGTGATAATGGTGAGGGATACTATGGCTACACCTTC. This gives the protein CATSDNGEGYYGYTF.

This clone was seen ten or more times. This sequence joins TRBV14 and TRBJ1-1; perhaps TRBD1 as D (6 bases). This CDR3 has 15 amino acids. The ends were cut back, 2 bases at V and 9 bases at J, with 19 bases in the middle. Germline V lookup: CDR1 SGHDN, CDR2 FVKESK. The DNA for the CDR3 is TGTGCCAGCAGCCAACCTATGACAGGACCTTCGAAAGCTTTCTTT. This codes for CASSQPMTGPSKAFF.

The CDR3 region is CASSQHSLRTGGTEAFF. The CDR3 nucleotides are TGTGCCAGCAGCCAACACTCTCTTAGGACAGGGGGCACTGAAGCTTTCTTT. This rearrangement joins TRBV3-1 (or the pseudogene TRBV3-2) to TRBJ1-1; 10 nucleotides agree with TRBD1. The CDR3 runs 17 residues. Per germline, CDR1 LGHDT and CDR2 YNNKEL (reference sequence). The V gene end was trimmed by 2 bases and the J gene end by 4 bases; junction bases not matched to a gene: 10.

The CDR3 is CASSSLGGGTEAFF. In nucleotides, the CDR3 is TGTGCCAGCAGCTCCCTCGGAGGAGGGACCGAAGCTTTCTTT. The V call is TRBV7-2, the J call TRBJ1-1; D is possibly TRBD1 (5 bases). The CDR3 runs 14 residues. With 4 bases removed from V and 8 bases from J, the gap between germline ends came to 17 bases. Germline loops: CDR1 SGHTA, CDR2 FQGNSA.